These 32 T cell receptor beta chains were all obtained from the same sample, sequenced in a study of cytomegalovirus exposure and HLA in healthy donors. A multiplex PCR was run with 60 Vbeta primers and 13 Jbeta primers. Libraries were prepared by immunoSEQ multiplex PCR; TCRdb keeps only in-frame clonotypes and omits some of them. The sample gives under 200,000 clones, approximately 79% of which show up once; approximately 4% is in the top ten. Sequences were obtained from PBMCs. The receptors originated from a woman aged 30 to 39 in good health and CMV-seropositive.

This chain uses TRBV9 with TRBJ1-1, with D possibly being TRBD1 (6 bases). The germline V and J ends were trimmed by 0 bases and 5 bases, with 17 bases remaining between them. Germline V CDR1 and CDR2: SGDLS, YYNGEE. The CDR3 is 16 residues long. The CDR3 protein is CASSVEDRGAWTEAFF. The CDR3 nucleotides are TGTGCCAGCAGCGTAGAAGATCGGGGGGCGTGGACTGAAGCTTTCTTT.

This clone was counted a single time. The rearrangement joins TRBV7-2 to TRBJ2-7; D is possibly TRBD2 (6 bases). CDR1 is SGHTA and CDR2 is FQGNSA in the germline V gene. V shed 5 bases and J shed 0 bases, with 20 bases lying between them. The length of the CDR3 is 17 residues. The CDR3 loop is CASSPRAGSSLSYEQYF. Here the CDR3 DNA reads TGTGCCAGCAGCCCCAGAGCCGGGAGTTCCCTCTCCTACGAGCAGTACTTC.

The chain joins TRBV7-9 to TRBJ2-1; TRBD2 agrees at 8 bases. Trimming cost V 1 base and J 9 bases; bases outside gene matches: 8. CDR1 is SEHNR, CDR2 FQNEAQ, per germline (reference sequence). This CDR3 is built from 15 residues. The CDR3 bases are TGTGCCAGCAGCTTAGAGCAAGCGGGGGTGGGTGAGCAGTTCTTC. This codes for CASSLEQAGVGEQFF.

This clone was recorded a few times. The rearrangement joins TRBV10-2 to TRBJ2-1; D not certain. Trimming shortened V by 7 bases and J by 6 bases, and 10 bases separated the two germline ends. Germline V CDR1 and CDR2: WSHSY, SAAADI. The CDR3 contains 12 residues. CDR3 protein: CASTLRGNEQFF. CDR3 in DNA: TGCGCCAGCACTTTGCGCGGCAATGAGCAGTTCTTC.

The chain combines TRBV30 with TRBJ1-1, with 7 bases fitting TRBD1. Germline V gene sequence: CDR1 GTSNPN, CDR2 SVGIG (reference sequence). V lost 5 bases and J lost 0; bases outside the gene matches: 3. This CDR3 is built from 13 residues. The chain's CDR3 is CAWQGGVNTEAFF. CDR3 bases: TGTGCCTGGCAGGGGGGCGTGAACACTGAAGCTTTCTTT.

V usage is TRBV11-3 and J usage is TRBJ1-1, with 9 bases lining up with TRBD1. The CDR3 runs 14 residues. Germline CDR1 SGHNT, CDR2 YENEEA. V lost 5 bases to trimming and J lost 3 bases; unmatched junction nucleotides: 4. Here the CDR3 reads CASSPRTGDTEAFF. CDR3 in DNA: TGTGCCAGCAGCCCGCGGACAGGGGACACTGAAGCTTTCTTT. The whole variable domain, remainder taken from reference TRBV11-3 and TRBJ1-1, is EAGVVQSPRYKIIEKKQPVAFWCNPISGHNTLYWYLQNLGQGPELLIRYENEEAVDDSQLPKDRFSAERLKGVDSTLKIQPAELGDSAVYLCASSPRTGDTEAFFGQGTRLTVV.

The chain couples TRBV19 to TRBJ1-2; D unresolved. The CDR3 has 13 amino acids. V gave up 3 bases and J gave up 3 bases, with 8 bases separating them. The germline V gene has CDR1 LNHDA and CDR2 SQIVND (reference sequence). The CDR3 DNA reads TGTGCCAGTAGTATGGTGGGCCACTATGGCTACACCTTC. It encodes CASSMVGHYGYTF.

The gene calls are TRBV29-1 and TRBJ2-1; 8 nucleotides agree with TRBD2. There are 15 residues in the CDR3. Germline CDR1 and CDR2: SQVTM and ANQGSEA. After removal of 5 bases from V and 1 base from J, the junction contained 7 bases not matched to a gene. The CDR3 protein is CSVLGGGFSYNEQFF. For the CDR3, the DNA is TGCAGCGTTCTCGGCGGGGGGTTTTCCTACAATGAGCAGTTCTTC.

The genes are TRBV4-2 and TRBJ2-2; 7 nucleotides line up with TRBD2. CDR1 LGHNA and CDR2 YNFKEQ come from the germline V gene. After removal of 2 bases from V and 4 bases from J, the junction contained 10 bases not matched to a gene. The CDR3 totals 17 residues. The CDR3 region is CASSQHGGLGFTGELFF. CDR3 in DNA: TGTGCCAGCAGCCAACATGGTGGACTAGGGTTCACCGGGGAGCTGTTTTTT.

The chain employs TRBV11-2 and TRBJ2-1; maybe TRBD2 (5 bases). Trimming took off 1 base at V and 2 bases at J, with 12 bases between the two ends. This CDR3 comprises 16 residues. Germline-derived CDR1 and CDR2 are SGHAT and FQNNGV. In DNA form, the CDR3 reads TGTGCCAGCAGCTTAGCTAGGACTGGCCCCTACAATGAGCAGTTCTTC. Its protein product is CASSLARTGPYNEQFF.

V and J are TRBV11-3 and TRBJ2-1; 8 nucleotides agree with TRBD1. With V trimmed by 2 bases and J by 0 bases, 3 bases remained unmatched. The CDR3 has 16 residues. The V gene's germline CDR1 is SGHNT and CDR2 YENEEA. This CDR3 is CASSLRGTGSYNEQFF. Here the CDR3 DNA reads TGTGCCAGCAGCTTACGGGGGACAGGCTCCTACAATGAGCAGTTCTTC.

The genes are TRBV7-2 and TRBJ2-7; the D is unclear. Germline CDR1 is SGHTA and CDR2 is FQGNSA. CDR3 length: 13 residues. V lost 4 bases and J 5 bases, leaving 12 bases between the germline ends. CDR3 protein: CASSSGLRHEQYF. The CDR3 bases are TGTGCCAGCAGCTCTGGCCTGAGGCACGAGCAGTACTTC.

The chain is built from TRBV9 and TRBJ2-3; D might be TRBD2 (5 bases). V was cut by 0 bases and J by 1 base, with 9 bases left in between. Germline CDR1 reads SGDLS; CDR2 reads YYNGEE. CDR3 length: 15 amino acids. DNA of the CDR3: TGTGCCAGCAGCGTAGCCGGGGAGCGCACAGATACGCAGTATTTT. Encoded protein: CASSVAGERTDTQYF.

The genes are TRBV5-5 and TRBJ1-2, with D possibly TRBD1 on 5 matching bases. Deletions cut 1 base from V and 3 bases from J, with 10 bases between. This CDR3 is built from 14 residues. Germline V lookup: CDR1 SGHKS, CDR2 YYEKEE (reference sequence). The CDR3: CASSLHPGYYGYTF. The DNA of the CDR3 is TGTGCCAGCAGCTTGCACCCAGGGTACTATGGCTACACCTTC. Together with reference TRBV5-5 and TRBJ1-2, the CDR3 gives the full variable domain: DAGVTQSPTHLIKTRGQQVTLRCSPISGHKSVSWYQQVLGQGPQFIFQYYEKEERGRGNFPDRFSARQFPNYSSELNVNALLLGDSALYLCASSLHPGYYGYTFGSGTRLTVV.

This clone is a singleton in its sample. In DNA, the CDR3 is TGTGCCAGCAGCTTAGCAACATCGACTGAAGCTTTCTTT. Its protein is CASSLATSTEAFF. This chain connects TRBV7-9 to TRBJ1-1; no definite D call. Germline V gene sequence: CDR1 SEHNR, CDR2 FQNEAQ (reference sequence). The CDR3 spans 13 residues. The germline V and J ends were trimmed by 0 bases and 5 bases, with 7 bases remaining between them.

The rearrangement uses TRBV11-2 and TRBJ2-2; 10 positions agree with TRBD2. From germline, CDR1 is SGHAT and CDR2 FQNNGV. The CDR3 is 14 amino acids. Trimming cost V 9 bases and J 1 base; bases outside gene matches: 2. As DNA, the CDR3 is TGTGCCAGTACTAGCGGGGTGAACACCGGGGAGCTGTTTTTT. The encoded protein is CASTSGVNTGELFF.

V usage is TRBV6-1 and J usage is TRBJ2-5; 12 bases align to TRBD2. The V segment lost 4 bases and the J segment 4 bases; nucleotides outside the gene matches: 7. Germline V gene lookup returns CDR1 MNHNS and CDR2 SASEGT. The CDR3 extends over 16 amino acids. The DNA of the CDR3 is TGTGCCAGCAGTGCGGGGGGACTAGCGGGCCGAGAGACCCAGTACTTC. This encodes CASSAGGLAGRETQYF.

Regarding this clone: At one boundary the junction diverges from the germline segment, which might be a read error. The V call is TRBV28, the J call TRBJ2-1; D may be TRBD1 (6 bases). The germline gives CDR1 MDHEN, CDR2 SYDVKM. CDR3 size: 16 residues. The chain's CDR3 is CASSSLGQYSDNEQFF. For the CDR3, the DNA is TGTGCCAGCAGTTCCTTAGGACAGTACTCCGACAATGAGCAGTTCTTC.

The V call is TRBV6-5, the J call TRBJ1-2, with TRBD1 identical over 8 bases. CDR3 length: 13 amino acids. The trim removed 6 bases at V and 4 bases at J, leaving 4 bases unmatched. Germline loops: CDR1 MNHEY, CDR2 SVGAGI. The CDR3 is CASRRQGPYGYTF. Here the CDR3 DNA reads TGTGCCAGCAGGCGACAGGGGCCCTATGGCTACACCTTC.

The chain combines TRBV4-3 with TRBJ1-4; 7 positions match TRBD1. Germline V gene data show CDR1 as LGHNA and CDR2 as YSLEER. The CDR3 length is 15 residues. V was clipped by 0 bases and J by 8 bases; unmatched bases: 6. This chain's CDR3 is CASSQDAQGWEKLFF. CDR3 DNA sequence: TGCGCCAGCAGCCAAGATGCACAGGGGTGGGAAAAACTGTTTTTT.

The V gene is TRBV7-9, the J gene TRBJ2-7, with D perhaps matching TRBD1 (6 bases). The germline CDR1 and CDR2 sequences are SEHNR and FQNEAQ (reference sequence). CDR3 length: 15 residues. V shed 0 bases and J shed 0 bases, with 9 bases lying between them. CDR3 region: CASSLARGDSYEQYF. The DNA of the CDR3 is TGTGCCAGCAGCTTAGCCAGGGGAGACTCCTACGAGCAGTACTTC. The full variable domain, in which reference TRBV7-9 and TRBJ2-7 provide the parts outside the CDR3, is DTGVSQNPRHKITKRGQNVTFRCDPISEHNRLYWYRQTLGQGPEFLTYFQNEAQLEKSRLLSDRFSAERPKGSFSTLEIQRTEQGDSAMYLCASSLARGDSYEQYFGPGTRLTVT.

The CDR3 here is CASSARGAGNTIYF. The CDR3 DNA is TGTGCCAGCAGCGCCAGGGGTGCTGGAAACACCATATATTTT. This chain joins TRBV9 and TRBJ1-3; tentative D call: TRBD1 (6 bases). The CDR3 covers 14 residues. V was clipped by 3 bases and J by 2 bases, with 9 bases between them. Germline V gene sequence: CDR1 SGDLS, CDR2 YYNGEE.

In its sample, this clone was seen once. The chain has TRBV6-6 and TRBJ2-3; 13 positions match TRBD2. This CDR3 is 14 amino acids long. Trimming removed 6 bases from V and 5 bases from J; junction bases left unmatched: 2. Germline CDR1 reads MNHNY; CDR2 reads SVGAGI (reference sequence). The CDR3 loop reads CASRLAGGEDTQYF. CDR3 DNA: TGTGCCAGCAGACTAGCGGGAGGGGAAGATACGCAGTATTTT.

V and J are TRBV11-2 and TRBJ2-2; 7 positions match TRBD2. Germline CDR1 is SGHAT and CDR2 is FQNNGV. The CDR3 is 15 amino acids. With 2 bases clipped from V and 3 bases from J, the junction kept 3 bases outside the gene matches. The CDR3 region has the DNA TGTGCCAGCAGCTTATTCCTAGCGGACACCGGGGAGCTGTTTTTT. It is translated as CASSLFLADTGELFF.

This chain links TRBV5-4 with TRBJ2-5; 9 bases fit TRBD1. V trimming: 4 bases; J trimming: 4 bases; junction bases outside the gene matches: 14. The CDR3 has 17 amino acids. Germline lookup yields CDR1 SGHNT and CDR2 YYREEE (reference sequence). Here the CDR3 DNA reads TGTGCCAGCAGCCTCCCGACAGGGGGTCTTGGCTCAGAGACCCAGTACTTC. Protein product: CASSLPTGGLGSETQYF.

The chain is built from TRBV12-5 and TRBJ1-1; perhaps TRBD1 as D (5 bases). The germline CDR1 and CDR2 sequences are LGHNT and FRNRAP. V lost 2 bases and J lost 0, with 16 bases in between. There are 17 residues in the CDR3. The CDR3 reads CASGLNSVRDVNTEAFF. The CDR3, as DNA: TGTGCTAGTGGTTTGAATTCCGTCAGGGATGTGAACACTGAAGCTTTCTTT.

CDR3 coding DNA: TGTGCCAGCAGCTTGGGAGGGACAGCTAACTATGGCTACACCTTC. Its translation: CASSLGGTANYGYTF. The rearrangement joins TRBV5-4 to TRBJ1-2, with TRBD1 matching 7 bases. Per germline, CDR1 SGHNT and CDR2 YYREEE (reference sequence). Unmatched junction bases numbered 2, after V lost 0 bases and J lost 0 bases. This CDR3 has 15 amino acids.

V is TRBV6-6 and J is TRBJ2-7, with D possibly matching TRBD1 (6 bases). V lost 7 bases and J lost 5, with 18 bases in between. The CDR3 is made up of 14 amino acids. Per germline, CDR1 MNHNY and CDR2 SVGAGI (reference sequence). The CDR3 region has the DNA TGTGCCAGCATCCATGAGCCAGGGGTTAACGAGCAGTACTTC. It translates to CASIHEPGVNEQYF.

This clone was found once. The chain couples TRBV10-3 to TRBJ1-2; weak D call: TRBD1 (6 bases). Germline V lookup: CDR1 ENHRY, CDR2 SYGVKD. The CDR3 loop spans 15 amino acids. The V and J ends lost 2 bases and 8 bases respectively, with 18 bases between them. The CDR3 DNA sequence: TGTGCCATCAGTGAGCCGGCGGGCAGGGGAAAGGGCTACACCTTC. This sequence encodes CAISEPAGRGKGYTF.

The rearrangement links TRBV6-5 to TRBJ2-5, with TRBD1 matching 9 bases. Germline V gene data show CDR1 as MNHEY and CDR2 as SVGAGI. This CDR3 region has 15 residues. Trimming cost V 5 bases and J 4 bases; bases outside gene matches: 8. CDR3 loop: CASSVGQGISETQYF. The CDR3 DNA reads as TGTGCCAGCAGTGTAGGACAGGGGATTTCAGAGACCCAGTACTTC.

This clone was seen only a few times. The chain couples TRBV5-4 to TRBJ1-1, with 8 bases aligning to TRBD1. The CDR3 is made up of 14 amino acids. Germline V gene sequence: CDR1 SGHNT, CDR2 YYREEE (reference sequence). The J segment lost 1 base and the V segment lost 4 bases, leaving 3 bases of the junction unmatched. CDR3 coding DNA: TGTGCCAGCAGCCCCGGACAGGGGAACACTGAAGCTTTCTTT. It is translated as CASSPGQGNTEAFF. The whole variable domain, filled in from reference TRBV5-4 and TRBJ1-1, reads ETGVTQSPTHLIKTRGQQVTLRCSSQSGHNTVSWYQQALGQGPQFIFQYYREEENGRGNFPPRFSGLQFPNYSSELNVNALELDDSALYLCASSPGQGNTEAFFGQGTRLTVV.

The chain combines TRBV11-3 with TRBJ2-1, with D perhaps TRBD2 (6 bases). The V and J ends lost 4 bases and 4 bases respectively, with 8 bases between them. The CDR3 spans 13 residues. Germline assignment: CDR1 SGHNT and CDR2 YENEEA. The CDR3 is CASSWRVYNEQFF. The CDR3 DNA follows: TGTGCCAGCAGCTGGAGGGTATACAATGAGCAGTTCTTC.